This T cell receptor (beta chain) was sequenced for a study of coeliac disease (dated by TCRdb to 2021 to 2024). The study in broad terms: High-resolution HLA typing was unavailable, so biased TRBV7-2 usage was queried as a proof of principle. Samples from 27 subjects were successfully TRB sequenced, and these included roughly 23 paired samples of bulk unsorted intraepithelial and lamina propria cells. The study set out to describe the TR repertoires of small intestinal T cells in active coeliac disease, refractory type I coeliac disease, and coeliac disease treated with a gluten-free diet. The study applied next-generation sequencing of rearranged TRB and TRG CDR3 regions to small intestinal lymphocyte fractions from coeliac and non-coeliac patients. A total of 30 or so patients were included in the full study, of whom around 22 had serologically confirmed coeliac disease and 8 were controls with non-small intestinal disorders.

Broad study findings and their caveats: Published gliadin-specific TRB sequences turned up in about 45% of the 18 coeliac lamina propria samples, compared with only 1 of 6 controls. Active coeliac intraepithelial and lamina propria samples had lower TRB and TRG repertoire clonality than controls, suggesting that diverse T cells were recruited. TRB repertoires were found to be largely private, with most amino acid sequences unique to one sample, and no significant difference in V-gene usage was found between disease groups. Cross-contamination between compartments was possible, because separating intraepithelial cells from lamina propria cells did not produce high-purity fractions. The authors considered the approach unsuitable for unbiased detection of gliadin-specific T cells, which are scarce and rarely shared between patients.

The junction shows trimming of 7 bases on V and 1 base on J, and the gene matches do not reach 6 bases of it. The CDR3 contains 14 residues, cysteine and phenylalanine counted. The entry retains the CDR3 DNA only, 42 bases that are in frame from base 1. The germline V gene supplies CDR1 SQVTM and CDR2 ANQGSEA. As concerns this clone: This receptor's antigen is unknown. No much larger clone is present one base from it, and per-base qualities are unavailable.

The library was made by the immunoSEQ multiplex PCR assay. Using reverse primers that targeted J gene segments together with forward primers that targeted V gene segments, the TR loci were amplified in a multiplexed PCR. The Illumina HiSeq System was used to sequence the amplified CDR3 regions. The original pipeline was this. Closely related reads were merged by a nearest-neighbour algorithm to remove PCR and sequencing errors and to collapse the data into unique sequences. Two measures summarised the repertoires: clonality, and T cell density, defined as TR molecules per amount of genomic DNA input. Public TRs were defined as CDR3 amino acid sequences in at least 80% of unsorted samples, then tested for differential abundance between coeliac and control samples. Every lamina propria sample was searched for matches to a list of about 230 published gliadin-specific TRB sequences. Kruskal-Wallis tests followed by Dunn post-tests were used to test for differences in clonality and density between disease groups. The clones in this table, taken by TCRdb from immuneACCESS, are in-frame only. Not every clone is retained; where verified, under half of the shortfall comes from an unresolved V gene, and the cause of the rest is unknown. D and trimming come from the DNA, and the V and J calls and clone size come from that table. The sample has approximately 3,000 clones on record, 63% of them singletons. Roughly 17% of the sample is held by the ten biggest clonotypes.

Aliquots of 470,000 or so cells were frozen in DMSO/FBS in liquid nitrogen, and a single aliquot per fraction was used for sequencing. Every one of the 30 study patients had an endoscopy and a small intestinal biopsy. To release lamina propria cells, the biopsy tissue left over after intraepithelial cell isolation was digested with collagenase. The Qiagen DNeasy blood extraction kit was used to extract genomic DNA from the frozen unsorted cell fractions. This receptor chain uses TRBV29-1 and TRBJ1-1, with 10 bases in between that match TRBD1. The sequencing sample was made of lymphocytes from the gut lamina propria. The sample's cell subset or site, from its label and the paper: lamina propria cell (LPC) fraction of small intestinal biopsy. This TCR was recovered from a woman in her 50s without celiac disease. The CDR3 here reads CSAADRGQNTEAFF. The DNA sequence follows: TGCAGCGCCGCAGACAGGGGGCAGAACACTGAAGCTTTCTTT.